Shown below are 10 T cell receptor beta chains from a single sample sequenced in a study of blood T cell repertoires in COVID-19. The table came from immunoSEQ multiplex PCR; TCRdb's copy has only in-frame clones and leaves some out. The sample records about 250,000 clones, about 85% being singletons. The specimen sequenced was PBMCs or T cells enriched from blood (not recorded which). These TCRs come from a woman between 45 and 65 years old who had been exposed to COVID-19.

This clone was seen a few times. The rearrangement links TRBV5-4 to TRBJ2-1, with D unclear. The CDR3 sequence is 15 residues long. Trimming took 0 bases from V and 7 from J, leaving 14 bases between them. CDR1 and CDR2 (germline): SGHNT, YYREEE (reference sequence). The CDR3 DNA follows: TGTGCCAGCAGCTTGGGGTCGTCGAGTTATAATGAGCAGTTCTTC. This translates into CASSLGSSSYNEQFF.

The rearrangement links TRBV3-1 (or the pseudogene TRBV3-2) to TRBJ1-1; maybe TRBD1 (5 bases). V dropped 1 base and J dropped 0 bases, with 12 bases sitting between them. The CDR3 is 16 amino acids. Germline-derived CDR1 and CDR2 are LGHDT and YNNKEL (reference sequence). The DNA of the CDR3 is TGTGCCAGCAGCCAAGCTGTAAGGGGCGTGAACACTGAAGCTTTCTTT. Amino acids: CASSQAVRGVNTEAFF.

The rearrangement links TRBV7-2 to TRBJ1-3; a possible D gene is TRBD1 (5 bases). V dropped 5 bases and J dropped 4 bases, with 18 bases sitting between them. The CDR3 sequence is 16 residues long. Germline V CDR1 and CDR2: SGHTA, FQGNSA. The CDR3 protein is CASSGERGLGGNTIYF. CDR3 in DNA: TGTGCCAGCAGCGGGGAAAGGGGATTAGGGGGAAACACCATATATTTT.

This rearrangement joins TRBV19 to TRBJ2-7; TRBD2 matches 7 bases. CDR3 size: 14 residues. V shed 1 base and J 3 bases; nucleotides not matched to a gene: 3. In germline, CDR1 is LNHDA, CDR2 SQIVND (reference sequence). The CDR3 DNA reads as TGTGCCAGTAGTATAGGGCGGGGGAACTACGAGCAGTACTTC. This translates into CASSIGRGNYEQYF.

The rearrangement uses TRBV5-1 and TRBJ1-1; the match to TRBD1 covers 8 bases. Germline assignment: CDR1 SGHRS and CDR2 YFSETQ. The CDR3 spans 15 residues. J gave up 2 bases and V 3 bases, and 6 bases lay outside the gene matches. CDR3 DNA: TGCGCCAGCAGCTCGATACAGGGGGGCAACACTGAAGCTTTCTTT. It codes for CASSSIQGGNTEAFF.

The rearrangement links TRBV27 to TRBJ2-3; no clear D. V lost 2 bases and J lost 0, with 3 bases in between. The CDR3 spans 13 residues. Looked up from germline, CDR1 is MNHEY and CDR2 is SMNVEV (reference sequence). CDR3 in amino acids: CASSLSSTDTQYF. CDR3 nucleotide sequence: TGTGCCAGCAGTTTAAGCAGCACAGATACGCAGTATTTT.

This chain links TRBV7-2 with TRBJ1-2; D is undetermined. Germline V CDR1 and CDR2: SGHTA, FQGNSA. The CDR3 runs to 13 residues. V was clipped by 0 bases and J by 8 bases, with 10 bases between them. The CDR3 spells CASSLAGERGYTF. The DNA of the CDR3 is TGTGCCAGCAGCTTAGCGGGAGAACGGGGCTACACCTTC.

This clone was picked up one time. J is TRBJ2-5 and V is TRBV7-2; a possible D gene is TRBD2 (5 bases). The CDR3 contains 14 residues. Per the germline V gene, CDR1 is SGHTA and CDR2 is FQGNSA. V lost 7 bases to trimming and J lost 2 bases, with 14 bases between them. CDR3 nucleotide sequence: TGTGCCAGCACCCCGAATCGGGGACAAGAGACCCAGTACTTC. Protein sequence: CASTPNRGQETQYF.

The chain carries TRBV30 and TRBJ1-6; D not resolved. The CDR3 is 13 amino acids. Germline V gene lookup returns CDR1 GTSNPN and CDR2 SVGIG (reference sequence). The germline V and J ends were trimmed by 8 bases and 0 bases, with 8 bases remaining between them. For the CDR3, the DNA is TGTGCCCTAGGAACCTCCTATAATTCACCCCTCCACTTT. The encoded protein is CALGTSYNSPLHF.

This rearrangement joins TRBV12-5 to TRBJ1-1, with D unresolved. Germline V gene sequence: CDR1 LGHNT, CDR2 FRNRAP. The V end lost 4 bases, the J end lost 4 bases, and 10 bases lay between the germline ends. This CDR3 is built from 13 residues. The CDR3 nucleotides read TGTGCTAGTGGTTCTACAGCTTTCACTGAAGCTTTCTTT. Protein sequence: CASGSTAFTEAFF.